Listed below are T cell receptor beta chains from one sample, sequenced in a study of T cell responses to AZD1222 COVID-19 vaccine. Some clones are missing from TCRdb's copy, which holds only in-frame ones; the method was immunoSEQ multiplex PCR. The sample contains fewer than 200,000 clones, just over 90% of which appear only once. The material sequenced was peripheral blood, taken 28 days after the second dose of the MenACWY control vaccine. These receptor sequences come from an adult who received the MenACWY meningococcal vaccine as a control. Each CDR3 is given with its conserved first and last residue. Fields, in order: CDR3 length, V gene, J gene, D gene, clone size, CDR3 protein, CDR3 DNA. D genes are given only for firm matches. Clone size appears in some rows only: once, few, many, or a class for an expanded clone.

CDR3 length: 15; V gene: TRBV4-3; J gene: TRBJ1-2; D gene: .; clone size: .; CDR3 protein: CASSQGSSSTYGYTF; CDR3 DNA: TGCGCCAGCAGCCAAGGGTCTTCCTCCACCTATGGCTACACCTTC
CDR3 length: 18; V gene: TRBV3-1/TRBV3-2; J gene: TRBJ2-3; D gene: TRBD2; clone size: .; CDR3 protein: CASSLGGTSEVLGDTQYF; CDR3 DNA: TGTGCCAGCAGCCTCGGGGGGACTAGCGAGGTTTTGGGAGATACGCAGTATTTT
CDR3 length: 16; V gene: TRBV15; J gene: TRBJ1-5; D gene: TRBD1; clone size: .; CDR3 protein: CATRFSRQGSNQPQHF; CDR3 DNA: TGTGCCACCAGGTTTTCAAGACAGGGAAGCAATCAGCCCCAGCATTTT
CDR3 length: 16; V gene: TRBV29-1; J gene: TRBJ1-3; D gene: .; clone size: .; CDR3 protein: CSVEDRTGTSGNTIYF; CDR3 DNA: TGCAGCGTTGAAGATCGAACAGGGACCTCTGGAAACACCATATATTTT
CDR3 length: 14; V gene: TRBV6-1; J gene: TRBJ2-1; D gene: .; clone size: .; CDR3 protein: CASSESFGRNEQFF; CDR3 DNA: TGTGCCAGCAGTGAATCGTTCGGCCGAAATGAGCAGTTCTTC
CDR3 length: 13; V gene: TRBV10-3; J gene: TRBJ1-2; D gene: TRBD1; clone size: .; CDR3 protein: CAEKGQGDYGYTF; CDR3 DNA: TGTGCCGAAAAGGGACAGGGTGACTATGGCTACACCTTC
CDR3 length: 17; V gene: TRBV9; J gene: TRBJ1-1; D gene: .; clone size: once; CDR3 protein: CASSPRGGSLMNTEAFF; CDR3 DNA: TGTGCCAGCAGCCCCCGGGGGGGCAGCCTAATGAACACTGAAGCTTTCTTT
CDR3 length: 14; V gene: TRBV7-2; J gene: TRBJ2-5; D gene: .; clone size: .; CDR3 protein: CASSLVVPPETQYF; CDR3 DNA: TGTGCCAGCAGCTTAGTAGTTCCCCCCGAGACCCAGTACTTC
CDR3 length: 11; V gene: TRBV30; J gene: TRBJ2-7; D gene: .; clone size: .; CDR3 protein: CAWEDSGEQYF; CDR3 DNA: TGTGCCTGGGAGGATTCGGGCGAGCAGTACTTC
CDR3 length: 15; V gene: TRBV6-5; J gene: TRBJ1-2; D gene: TRBD1; clone size: .; CDR3 protein: CASSYSNRGQYGYTF; CDR3 DNA: TGTGCCAGCAGTTACTCGAACAGGGGCCAATATGGCTACACCTTC
CDR3 length: 15; V gene: TRBV24-1; J gene: TRBJ1-5; D gene: .; clone size: .; CDR3 protein: CATSDSGQPNQPQHF; CDR3 DNA: TGTGCCACCAGTGATTCCGGGCAGCCGAATCAGCCCCAGCATTTT
CDR3 length: 12; V gene: TRBV25-1; J gene: TRBJ1-6; D gene: .; clone size: .; CDR3 protein: CASSVRNSPLHF; CDR3 DNA: TGTGCCAGCAGTGTGAGGAATTCACCCCTCCACTTT
CDR3 length: 14; V gene: TRBV9; J gene: TRBJ1-1; D gene: .; clone size: .; CDR3 protein: CASSVARDNGEAFF; CDR3 DNA: TGTGCCAGCAGCGTAGCTAGGGACAACGGTGAAGCTTTCTTT
CDR3 length: 17; V gene: TRBV28; J gene: TRBJ1-5; D gene: TRBD1; clone size: .; CDR3 protein: CASSLPLDRGRSQPQHF; CDR3 DNA: TGTGCCAGCAGTTTACCCCTGGACAGGGGGCGAAGTCAGCCCCAGCATTTT
CDR3 length: 18; V gene: TRBV7-9; J gene: TRBJ1-4; D gene: .; clone size: .; CDR3 protein: CASSLGYSGVATNEKLFF; CDR3 DNA: TGTGCCAGCAGCTTAGGCTATTCCGGAGTTGCAACTAATGAAAAACTGTTTTTT
CDR3 length: 17; V gene: TRBV19; J gene: TRBJ2-1; D gene: TRBD2; clone size: once; CDR3 protein: CASSIGLAGGGYNEQFF; CDR3 DNA: TGTGCCAGTAGTATAGGTCTAGCGGGAGGAGGGTACAATGAGCAGTTCTTC
CDR3 length: 13; V gene: TRBV4-3; J gene: TRBJ1-1; D gene: .; clone size: .; CDR3 protein: CASSQEYLTEAFF; CDR3 DNA: TGCGCCAGCAGCCAAGAATACTTGACTGAAGCTTTCTTT
CDR3 length: 13; V gene: TRBV3-1/TRBV3-2; J gene: TRBJ1-1; D gene: .; clone size: .; CDR3 protein: CASSPVGNTEAFF; CDR3 DNA: TGTGCCAGCAGTCCAGTAGGGAACACTGAAGCTTTCTTT
CDR3 length: 15; V gene: TRBV6-5; J gene: TRBJ1-4; D gene: .; clone size: once; CDR3 protein: CASSYSFQGQEKLFF; CDR3 DNA: TGTGCCAGCAGTTACTCCTTTCAGGGCCAGGAAAAACTGTTTTTT
CDR3 length: 14; V gene: TRBV7-3; J gene: TRBJ2-3; D gene: .; clone size: .; CDR3 protein: CASSLGMGTDTQYF; CDR3 DNA: TGTGCCAGCAGCTTAGGGATGGGCACAGATACGCAGTATTTT
CDR3 length: 16; V gene: TRBV19; J gene: TRBJ2-7; D gene: TRBD1; clone size: .; CDR3 protein: CASSITGTGVFYEQYF; CDR3 DNA: TGTGCCAGTAGTATAACCGGGACAGGGGTGTTCTACGAGCAGTACTTC
CDR3 length: 18; V gene: TRBV9; J gene: TRBJ2-2; D gene: TRBD2; clone size: .; CDR3 protein: CASSVGLAGASNTGELFF; CDR3 DNA: TGTGCCAGCAGCGTAGGTCTAGCGGGAGCCTCGAACACCGGGGAGCTGTTTTTT
CDR3 length: 13; V gene: TRBV28; J gene: TRBJ2-3; D gene: .; clone size: .; CDR3 protein: CASRPGPTDTQYF; CDR3 DNA: TGTGCCAGCAGACCGGGGCCCACAGATACGCAGTATTTT
CDR3 length: 13; V gene: TRBV5-1; J gene: TRBJ2-1; D gene: .; clone size: .; CDR3 protein: CASSPSVPHEQFF; CDR3 DNA: TGCGCCAGCAGCCCCTCGGTTCCGCATGAGCAGTTCTTC
CDR3 length: 15; V gene: TRBV9; J gene: TRBJ1-1; D gene: .; clone size: once; CDR3 protein: CASSVAGGGGTEAFF; CDR3 DNA: TGTGCCAGCAGCGTAGCTGGGGGCGGGGGAACTGAAGCTTTCTTT
CDR3 length: 16; V gene: TRBV27; J gene: TRBJ1-1; D gene: .; clone size: once; CDR3 protein: CASSTDGVTWATEAFF; CDR3 DNA: TGTGCCAGCAGTACTGACGGGGTGACCTGGGCGACTGAAGCTTTCTTT
CDR3 length: 16; V gene: TRBV7-3; J gene: TRBJ2-1; D gene: TRBD2; clone size: .; CDR3 protein: CASSSAQRGAWDEQFF; CDR3 DNA: TGTGCCAGCAGCTCCGCTCAGCGGGGAGCTTGGGATGAGCAGTTCTTC
CDR3 length: 15; V gene: TRBV24-1; J gene: TRBJ1-4; D gene: .; clone size: .; CDR3 protein: CATSDSTGMDEKLFF; CDR3 DNA: TGTGCCACCAGTGATTCCACAGGGATGGATGAAAAACTGTTTTTT
CDR3 length: 12; V gene: TRBV3-1/TRBV3-2; J gene: TRBJ2-1; D gene: .; clone size: .; CDR3 protein: CASSHPLSEQFF; CDR3 DNA: TGTGCCAGCAGCCACCCTTTAAGCGAGCAGTTCTTC
CDR3 length: 13; V gene: TRBV10-3; J gene: TRBJ1-1; D gene: .; clone size: .; CDR3 protein: CAISGLTDTEAFF; CDR3 DNA: TGTGCCATCAGCGGACTAACCGACACTGAAGCTTTCTTT
CDR3 length: 13; V gene: TRBV9; J gene: TRBJ1-2; D gene: .; clone size: .; CDR3 protein: CASSGGPGYGYTF; CDR3 DNA: TGTGCCAGCAGCGGAGGTCCGGGGTATGGCTACACCTTC
CDR3 length: 18; V gene: TRBV28; J gene: TRBJ2-1; D gene: TRBD2; clone size: .; CDR3 protein: CASSPPRLASYSYNEQFF; CDR3 DNA: TGTGCCAGCAGCCCACCTCGACTAGCGTCGTACTCCTACAATGAGCAGTTCTTC
CDR3 length: 14; V gene: TRBV30; J gene: TRBJ2-7; D gene: .; clone size: .; CDR3 protein: CALGAAGNHHEQYF; CDR3 DNA: TGTGCCTTGGGTGCGGCAGGGAATCACCACGAGCAGTACTTC
CDR3 length: 16; V gene: TRBV7-3; J gene: TRBJ2-7; D gene: .; clone size: .; CDR3 protein: CASSPSAGVFPYEQYF; CDR3 DNA: TGTGCCAGCAGCCCTTCCGCCGGGGTTTTCCCCTACGAGCAGTACTTC
CDR3 length: 14; V gene: TRBV19; J gene: TRBJ2-7; D gene: .; clone size: .; CDR3 protein: CASRSRVNYYEQYF; CDR3 DNA: TGTGCCAGTAGATCGCGGGTGAACTACTACGAGCAGTACTTC
CDR3 length: 16; V gene: TRBV19; J gene: TRBJ2-1; D gene: TRBD2; clone size: .; CDR3 protein: CASSMSSSGRKNEQFF; CDR3 DNA: TGTGCCAGTAGTATGTCGTCTAGCGGGAGAAAAAATGAGCAGTTCTTC
CDR3 length: 14; V gene: TRBV28; J gene: TRBJ2-3; D gene: .; clone size: .; CDR3 protein: CASSQASVTDTQYF; CDR3 DNA: TGTGCCAGCAGTCAGGCCAGCGTAACAGATACGCAGTATTTT
CDR3 length: 13; V gene: TRBV6-6; J gene: TRBJ2-7; D gene: TRBD2; clone size: .; CDR3 protein: CASSLAGIYEQYF; CDR3 DNA: TGTGCCAGCAGTTTAGCGGGAATATACGAGCAGTACTTC
CDR3 length: 15; V gene: TRBV5-6; J gene: TRBJ1-3; D gene: .; clone size: .; CDR3 protein: CASSPLGGRGNTIYF; CDR3 DNA: TGTGCCAGCAGCCCCCTTGGGGGGCGCGGAAACACCATATATTTT
CDR3 length: 15; V gene: TRBV6-2/TRBV6-3; J gene: TRBJ2-5; D gene: .; clone size: .; CDR3 protein: CASSFSGPGRETQYF; CDR3 DNA: TGTGCCAGCAGTTTCAGCGGTCCCGGGCGGGAGACCCAGTACTTC
CDR3 length: 16; V gene: TRBV5-1; J gene: TRBJ2-1; D gene: TRBD2; clone size: .; CDR3 protein: CASSQGTSGRRDEQFF; CDR3 DNA: TGCGCCAGCAGCCAGGGGACTAGCGGGAGACGGGATGAGCAGTTCTTC
CDR3 length: 15; V gene: TRBV19; J gene: TRBJ1-1; D gene: .; clone size: once; CDR3 protein: CASSIDGRASTEAFF; CDR3 DNA: TGTGCCAGTAGTATAGATGGCAGGGCCAGCACTGAAGCTTTCTTT
CDR3 length: 13; V gene: TRBV27; J gene: TRBJ1-3; D gene: .; clone size: .; CDR3 protein: CASREGALGTIYF; CDR3 DNA: TGTGCCAGCAGGGAGGGTGCCCTTGGCACCATATATTTT
CDR3 length: 14; V gene: TRBV28; J gene: TRBJ1-6; D gene: TRBD1; clone size: once; CDR3 protein: CASSPTGVTPPLHF; CDR3 DNA: TGTGCCAGCAGTCCGACAGGGGTTACCCCACCCCTCCACTTT
CDR3 length: 13; V gene: TRBV30; J gene: TRBJ2-1; D gene: TRBD2; clone size: .; CDR3 protein: CALKTSGIYEQFF; CDR3 DNA: TGTGCCCTGAAGACTAGCGGGATATATGAGCAGTTCTTC
CDR3 length: 19; V gene: TRBV28; J gene: TRBJ1-1; D gene: TRBD1; clone size: .; CDR3 protein: CASSVQNPGTGGWNTEAFF; CDR3 DNA: TGTGCCAGCAGCGTACAAAATCCCGGGACAGGGGGCTGGAACACTGAAGCTTTCTTT
CDR3 length: 15; V gene: TRBV7-9; J gene: TRBJ1-1; D gene: .; clone size: few; CDR3 protein: CASSRPDGPRVEAFF; CDR3 DNA: TGTGCCAGCAGTCGACCCGACGGACCGCGGGTTGAAGCTTTCTTT
CDR3 length: 14; V gene: TRBV19; J gene: TRBJ1-5; D gene: .; clone size: .; CDR3 protein: CASSIVSGDQPQHF; CDR3 DNA: TGTGCCAGTAGTATTGTCTCGGGAGATCAGCCCCAGCATTTT
CDR3 length: 14; V gene: TRBV19; J gene: TRBJ1-4; D gene: .; clone size: .; CDR3 protein: CASTQGAANEKLFF; CDR3 DNA: TGTGCCAGTACCCAAGGTGCGGCTAATGAAAAACTGTTTTTT
CDR3 length: 14; V gene: TRBV18; J gene: TRBJ2-3; D gene: TRBD2; clone size: .; CDR3 protein: CASSPSGGTDTQYF; CDR3 DNA: TGTGCCAGCTCACCAAGCGGGGGCACAGATACGCAGTATTTT
CDR3 length: 13; V gene: TRBV9; J gene: TRBJ2-3; D gene: .; clone size: .; CDR3 protein: CASSVGGTDTQYF; CDR3 DNA: TGTGCCAGCAGCGTCGGCGGCACAGATACGCAGTATTTT
CDR3 length: 17; V gene: TRBV7-9; J gene: TRBJ2-1; D gene: .; clone size: .; CDR3 protein: CASSYPLGGRSYNEQFF; CDR3 DNA: TGTGCCAGCAGCTATCCCCTGGGGGGCCGCTCCTACAATGAGCAGTTCTTC